This record looks at one T cell receptor beta chain sequence and its context. The antigen remains unidentified. These data are taken from a study of OX40 agonist ivuxolimab in advanced cancers. Looking at the study overall: With a range of roughly 23 to 90, age averaged approximately 60 years, and about 80% were male. A partial response was reached by three patients: one with hepatocellular carcinoma and two with cutaneous melanoma.

Germline CDR1 reads MGHRA; CDR2 reads YSYEKL. The V gene lost 0 bases and the J gene lost 9 bases, with 9 bases spanning the gap. The CDR3 loop spans 14 amino acids. Assay used: immunoSEQ multiplex PCR; TCRdb lists only in-frame clones, some missing. This sample has about 64,000 clones; 70% to 90% occur once, and the top ten carry 3%. Study-level points and caveats: Also showing low normalized T-cell clonal expansion were some of the nonresponders. There was clonal expansion of CD4+ and CD8+ blood T cells by week 6 at 0.1 to 3.0 mg/kg.

The receptor's source is an adult with an advanced solid tumor such as melanoma, head and neck, liver or kidney cancer. Sequencing was performed on CD4+ or CD8+ T cells sorted from blood, taken in a trial of the OX40 agonist ivuxolimab. This rearrangement joins TRBV4-1 to TRBJ1-6; tentatively, D is TRBD1 (6 bases). The CDR3 DNA is TGCGCCAGCAGCCAAGATCAGGGGCCTTCACCCCTCCACTTT. Residues: CASSQDQGPSPLHF.